This T cell receptor beta chain originates from a study of cytomegalovirus exposure and HLA in healthy donors. Study-level points and caveats: Some highly shared sequence variants likely arose as a pipeline artifact. Most TCR beta V segments were productive about 87% or about 30% of the time in an earlier analysis. The investigators catalogued 150 to 200 TCR beta chains as cytomegalovirus-associated.

As concerns this clone: What it recognizes is unknown.

13 Jbeta primers and 60 Vbeta primers were used for the PCR. This table comes from immunoSEQ multiplex PCR, and its TCRdb copy is limited to in-frame clones, with some not included. The sample lists fewer than 200,000 clones, about 75% seen once, with less than 5.5% in the top ten. The CDR3 consists of 13 residues. Trimming removed 4 bases from V and 3 bases from J, with 9 bases in between. Germline loops: CDR1 SGHRS, CDR2 YFSETQ. The chain employs TRBV5-1 and TRBJ2-3; maybe TRBD2 (5 bases). Sequenced: PBMCs. The TCR sequence derives from a male donor in good health and CMV-seronegative. Written as DNA, the CDR3 is TGCGCCAGCAGCGAGTGGACTACAGATACGCAGTATTTT. It specifies CASSEWTTDTQYF.